This T cell receptor beta chain was obtained from a study of blood T cell repertoires in COVID-19. About the research overall: COVID-19 samples, acute and convalescent, were from the United States, Italy and Spain. Nucleic acid was either cDNA or gDNA, and it came from T cells, B-cell-depleted T cells, or PBMCs.

Losses at the gene ends were 5 bases for V and 3 bases for J; bases not matched to a gene: 11. The germline gives CDR1 SGHTA, CDR2 FQGNSA. The CDR3 extends over 16 amino acids. Authors' data handling: Amplification from reference gene primers served as the basis for estimated nucleated cell counts. Sequenced by immunoSEQ multiplex PCR; TCRdb stores in-frame clones only, minus some. The D gene and trimming were derived from the DNA, and the V and J assignments and clone size from that table. The sample comprises hundreds of thousands of clones, about 90% of which are singletons, and 2.5% to 4% rests with the top ten.

This clonotype was obtained from a woman aged 18-35 years who had recovered from COVID-19. Material: peripheral blood. The rearrangement links TRBV7-2 to TRBJ2-3; 7 bases align to TRBD2. The CDR3 nucleotides read TGTGCCAGCAGCGTGCGTGTGGGCGGGAGTACAGATACGCAGTATTTT. This sequence encodes CASSVRVGGSTDTQYF.